A single sample is the source of the 15 T cell receptor beta chains below, sequenced in a study of blood T cell repertoires in COVID-19. Generated by immunoSEQ multiplex PCR, the TCRdb table keeps only in-frame clones and is missing some. Of approximately 260,000 clones detected, roughly 84% appear once; the ten largest clones hold under 4.5%. Sequencing input: peripheral blood. The receptors stem from a woman in her thirties or forties with active or convalescent COVID-19.

The V gene is TRBV2, the J gene TRBJ1-2; 7 nucleotides align to TRBD1. J lost 5 bases, V lost 6 bases, and 9 bases had no gene match. CDR3 length: 14 amino acids. Germline CDR1 is SNHLY and CDR2 is FYNNEI. CDR3 sequence (DNA): TGTGCCAGCAGGGGGACAGAAATCCATTATGGCTACACCTTC. Its translation is CASRGTEIHYGYTF.

The chain employs TRBV6-6 and TRBJ1-6; D ambiguous. The germline gives CDR1 MNHNY, CDR2 SVGAGI (reference sequence). The V gene lost 7 bases and the J gene lost 3 bases, with 7 bases spanning the gap. The CDR3 extends over 13 amino acids. The CDR3 DNA reads as TGTGCCAGCAAACAGAGCTATAATTCACCCCTCCACTTT. Its protein product is CASKQSYNSPLHF.

This clone was recorded a few times. V is TRBV11-3 and J is TRBJ1-1; D is ambiguous. The ends were cut back, 4 bases at V and 2 bases at J, with 5 bases in the middle. CDR1 SGHNT and CDR2 YENEEA come from the germline V gene. The CDR3 extends over 12 amino acids. CDR3 coding DNA: TGTGCCAGCAGCTCCAGAAACACTGAAGCTTTCTTT. It translates to CASSSRNTEAFF.

This sequence joins TRBV11-2 and TRBJ2-7; the D gene is possibly TRBD2 (6 bases). V lost 0 bases to trimming and J lost 4 bases, with 10 bases between them. Per the germline V gene, CDR1 is SGHAT and CDR2 is FQNNGV. The CDR3 totals 14 residues. As DNA, the CDR3 is TGTGCCAGCAGCTTAGATATCGGGACTTACGAGCAGTACTTC. Its translation is CASSLDIGTYEQYF.

The chain carries TRBV6-6 and TRBJ1-6; D is perhaps TRBD1 (6 bases). CDR1 and CDR2 from the germline V gene are MNHNY and SVGAGI (reference sequence). Trimming took off 6 bases at V and 5 bases at J, with 11 bases between the two ends. The CDR3 sequence is 14 residues long. CDR3 sequence reads: CASRGDIDNSPLHF. DNA of the CDR3: TGTGCCAGCAGGGGGGACATAGATAATTCACCCCTCCACTTT.

The CDR3 DNA reads TGCGCCAGCCACGAGGGAAGGGGGGAAAAACTGTTTTTT. Residues: CASHEGRGEKLFF. This sequence joins TRBV5-1 and TRBJ1-4, with D tentatively TRBD1 (6 bases). The CDR3 consists of 13 residues. Trimming cost V 7 bases and J 8 bases, with 15 bases left between them. Germline CDR1 is SGHRS and CDR2 is YFSETQ.

The V gene is TRBV6-1, the J gene TRBJ2-7; D is perhaps TRBD1 (5 bases). The CDR3 totals 15 residues. Trimming shortened V by 0 bases and J by 4 bases, and 13 bases separated the two germline ends. Germline V gene data show CDR1 as MNHNS and CDR2 as SASEGT. The DNA for the CDR3 is TGTGCCAGCAGTGAAGCCCCAAGCAAGGGGTACGAGCAGTACTTC. It specifies CASSEAPSKGYEQYF.

This rearrangement joins TRBV30 to TRBJ2-5; a possible D gene is TRBD1 (5 bases). Per the germline V gene, CDR1 is GTSNPN and CDR2 is SVGIG (reference sequence). V gave up 5 bases and J gave up 7 bases, with 20 bases separating them. This CDR3 has 14 amino acids. The CDR3, as DNA: TGTGCCTGGGCAAGGACACCAGGTTATGCGACCCAGTACTTC. It is translated as CAWARTPGYATQYF.

The chain combines TRBV30 with TRBJ2-1; a possible D gene is TRBD2 (7 bases). V was shortened by 0 bases and J by 6 bases, with 15 bases between the two germline ends. The CDR3 length is 15 residues. Per the germline V gene, CDR1 is GTSNPN and CDR2 is SVGIG (reference sequence). The CDR3 bases are TGTGCCTGGAGTGTAAGGCGGGGAGGGGGCAATGAGCAGTTCTTC. It encodes CAWSVRRGGGNEQFF.

V usage is TRBV27 and J usage is TRBJ2-2, with D perhaps matching TRBD1 (6 bases). This CDR3 spans 13 amino acids. Germline values: CDR1 MNHEY, CDR2 SMNVEV (reference sequence). Deletions cut 4 bases from V and 5 bases from J, with 8 bases between. CDR3 bases: TGTGCCAGCAGTTACAGGGCGACCGGGGAGCTGTTTTTT. It specifies CASSYRATGELFF.

The rearrangement joins TRBV21-1 to TRBJ1-5; the listed D gene, TRBD1, was not tested against the DNA. TRBV21-1 is assigned pseudogene status. CDR3 length equals 16 residues. CDR3 DNA: TGTGCCAGCAGCAGCCAACAGGGACGGGTCAATCAGCCCCAGCATTTT. Protein product: CASSSQQGRVNQPQHF.

The V gene is TRBV5-1, the J gene TRBJ1-4; no clear D gene. The CDR3 is 16 residues long. V was clipped by 0 bases and J by 4 bases, with 13 bases between them. Germline lookup yields CDR1 SGHRS and CDR2 YFSETQ. This chain's CDR3 is CASSLAPGSYNEKLFF. As DNA, the CDR3 is TGCGCCAGCAGCTTGGCCCCCGGGTCGTATAATGAAAAACTGTTTTTT.

V and J are TRBV7-2 and TRBJ1-3, with D possibly matching TRBD1 (6 bases). This CDR3 is built from 16 residues. V dropped 2 bases and J dropped 0 bases, with 11 bases sitting between them. Germline V lookup: CDR1 SGHTA, CDR2 FQGNSA. CDR3 in DNA: TGTGCCAGCAGCTTACAGGGGACTAGCTCTGGAAACACCATATATTTT. Its protein product is CASSLQGTSSGNTIYF.

The genes are TRBV20-1 and TRBJ1-6; 7 bases are shared with TRBD1. Per germline, CDR1 DFQATT and CDR2 SNEGSKA (reference sequence). The CDR3 sequence is 19 residues long. Trimming cost V 3 bases and J 7 bases; bases outside gene matches: 21. The CDR3 is CSASGYRDSEPSGNSPLHF. The CDR3 bases are TGCAGTGCTAGTGGGTACCGGGACAGCGAGCCATCAGGCAATTCACCCCTCCACTTT.

The genes are TRBV13 and TRBJ1-1; no firm D call. The CDR3 covers 13 residues. V was trimmed by 5 bases and J by 5 bases, leaving 12 bases between them. The germline gives CDR1 PRHDT, CDR2 FYEKMQ (reference sequence). Written as DNA, the CDR3 is TGTGCCAGCAGCCGCCGGACGGGGACTGAAGCTTTCTTT. Its translation: CASSRRTGTEAFF.